This T cell receptor beta chain emerged from a study of CXCR3-negative and CXCR3-positive naive CD8 T cells. The method, 5' RACE with UMI labels, was used to prepare the TRB cDNA libraries. Each CDR3 protein gets one entry in TCRdb, which reprocessed the 5' RACE reads and gives no DNA. Recorded for this sample: 70,000 to 95,000 distinct CDR3 sequences. The receptor comes from a human donor in good health. Some clones in this sample may be carry-over from other donors' samples. The specimen sequenced was naive CXCR3- CD8+ T cells from blood. Specified subset: CD45RO-CCR7+CD27+CD95- naive CD8+ T cells lacking CXCR3 (TNR3-).

The CDR3 protein is CSVDGDLAGAETQYF. The V call is TRBV29-1, the J call TRBJ2-5; there is no DNA to check the TCRdb D call of TRBD2. The CDR3 is 15 amino acids. Germline values: CDR1 SQVTM, CDR2 ANQGSEA. Based on the CDR3 plus reference TRBV29-1 and TRBJ2-5, the full variable domain is SAVISQKPSRDICQRGTSLTIQCQVDSQVTMMFWYRQQPGQSLTLIATANQGSEATYESGFVIDKFPISRPNLTFSTLTVSNMSPEDSSIYLCSVDGDLAGAETQYFGPGTRLLVL.